The clone carrying this T cell receptor beta chain was seen many times. What it binds is unknown. TCRdb re-derived calls from the RT-PCR reads in MiXCR, one entry per CDR3 protein. The sample has hundreds of thousands of distinct CDR3 sequences, about 25% seen once. Germline V gene lookup returns CDR1 SGHRS and CDR2 YFSETQ. The CDR3 consists of 17 residues. Unmatched junction bases numbered 11, after V lost 4 bases and J lost 3 bases. The sample is drawn from a study of response to subunit inactivated influenza vaccine. Study-level points and caveats: Each seasonal influenza vaccination recruits few new T cells, the authors suggested.

The rearrangement uses TRBV5-1 and TRBJ2-7, with 12 bases lining up with TRBD1. This clonotype was obtained from a man aged 50 to 59 who received an inactivated influenza vaccine. The specimen comprised CD4+ T cells sorted from PBMCs, sampled 4 to 6 days after vaccination. The CDR3 DNA follows: TGCGCCAGCAGCCGGGACAGGGGGCCACGTCTCGGCTACGAGCAGTACTTC. This sequence encodes CASSRDRGPRLGYEQYF.